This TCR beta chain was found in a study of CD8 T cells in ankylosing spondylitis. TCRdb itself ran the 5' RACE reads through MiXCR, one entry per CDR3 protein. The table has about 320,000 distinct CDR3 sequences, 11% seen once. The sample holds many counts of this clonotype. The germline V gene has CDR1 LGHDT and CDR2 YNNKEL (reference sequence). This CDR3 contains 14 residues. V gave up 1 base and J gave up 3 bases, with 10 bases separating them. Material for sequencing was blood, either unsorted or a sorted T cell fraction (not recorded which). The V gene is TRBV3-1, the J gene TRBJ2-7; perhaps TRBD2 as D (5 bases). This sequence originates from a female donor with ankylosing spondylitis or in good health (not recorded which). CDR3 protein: CASSQGPGNYEQYF. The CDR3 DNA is TGTGCCAGCAGCCAAGGTCCGGGGAACTACGAGCAGTACTTC.